One and the same sample provided the 13 T cell receptor beta chains below, sequenced in a study of shared clonotypes between healthy human individuals. Sequenced by immunoSEQ multiplex PCR; TCRdb stores in-frame clones only, minus some. Of under 600,000 clones in the sample, roughly 98% are singletons; the top ten hold roughly 0.29%. CD45RO-negative, CCR7-selected cells formed the naive CD8 fraction, which excluded terminally differentiated effector memory CD45RA+ cells. Material: naive CD8+ T cells sorted from blood. All receptors derive from a man younger than 40 in good health.

The chain carries TRBV6-5 and TRBJ2-1, with D possibly being TRBD2 (6 bases). CDR3 size: 15 residues. Germline lookup yields CDR1 MNHEY and CDR2 SVGAGI. With 5 bases removed from V and 3 bases from J, the gap between germline ends came to 14 bases. The CDR3 here is CASSNRDSIYNEQFF. The CDR3 DNA is TGTGCCAGCAGTAACCGGGACTCAATCTACAATGAGCAGTTCTTC.

This chain uses TRBV27 with TRBJ2-1; 10 nucleotides agree with TRBD1. The CDR3 covers 14 residues. V was clipped by 3 bases and J by 10 bases; unmatched bases: 6. Germline V gives CDR1 MNHEY, CDR2 SMNVEV (reference sequence). The chain's CDR3 is CASSFGTGVWEQFF. The CDR3 DNA sequence: TGTGCCAGCAGTTTTGGGACAGGGGTATGGGAGCAGTTCTTC.

The count of this clone is one. The CDR3 DNA reads as TGTGCCAGCCAGGAGACCGGGACAGGGATCCAGCCCCAGCATTTT. Protein product: CASQETGTGIQPQHF. The chain is built from TRBV7-9 and TRBJ1-5; 9 bases are shared with TRBD1. CDR1 is SEHNR, CDR2 FQNEAQ, per germline (reference sequence). Trimming removed 8 bases from V and 7 bases from J; junction bases left unmatched: 12. The CDR3 has 15 residues. The variable domain in full, with the rest retrieved from reference TRBV7-9 and TRBJ1-5, is DTGVSQNPRHKITKRGQNVTFRCDPISEHNRLYWYRQTLGQGPEFLTYFQNEAQLEKSRLLSDRFSAERPKGSFSTLEIQRTEQGDSAMYLCASQETGTGIQPQHFGDGTRLSIL.

This clone showed up just once. J is TRBJ2-1 and V is TRBV7-8; 7 positions match TRBD1. Germline values: CDR1 SGHVS, CDR2 FQNEAQ. After removal of 0 bases from V and 4 bases from J, the junction contained 3 bases not matched to a gene. The CDR3 totals 15 residues. CDR3 nucleotide sequence: TGTGCCAGCAGCTTAGCGCCGGGACAGTACAATGAGCAGTTCTTC. It specifies CASSLAPGQYNEQFF.

The chain joins TRBV5-8 to TRBJ2-7; D is ambiguous. This CDR3 has 14 amino acids. Germline V gene data show CDR1 as SGHTS and CDR2 as YDEGEE. V was cut by 0 bases and J by 2 bases, with 9 bases left in between. CDR3 nucleotide sequence: TGTGCCAGCAGCTTGGACTTGACGGCCTACGAGCAGTACTTC. Protein: CASSLDLTAYEQYF.

This clone has just one count. V is TRBV10-3 and J is TRBJ1-1; a weak D match, TRBD1 (5 bases). CDR1 ENHRY and CDR2 SYGVKD come from the germline V gene. This CDR3 spans 15 amino acids. V lost 3 bases, J lost 5 bases, and 16 bases lay in between. Here the CDR3 reads CAISELSEGWTEAFF. The DNA of the CDR3 is TGTGCCATCAGTGAACTATCGGAGGGGTGGACTGAAGCTTTCTTT.

The chain recombines TRBV7-9 with TRBJ2-7; D is undetermined. The CDR3 runs 14 residues. Trimming shortened V by 3 bases and J by 4 bases, and 13 bases separated the two germline ends. From germline, CDR1 is SEHNR and CDR2 FQNEAQ (reference sequence). CDR3 sequence reads: CASSLAGQLYEQYF. Written as DNA, the CDR3 is TGTGCCAGCAGCTTGGCAGGTCAGCTATACGAGCAGTACTTC.

This clone was detected only once. The CDR3 DNA follows: TGTGCCTGGAGCCTCGGGACTAGCGGCACAGATACGCAGTATTTT. This gives the protein CAWSLGTSGTDTQYF. The rearrangement uses TRBV30 and TRBJ2-3, with 10 bases that match TRBD2. The junction had 4 bases not matched to a gene; V was cut back by 3 bases and J by 1 base. Per germline, CDR1 GTSNPN and CDR2 SVGIG (reference sequence). The CDR3 spans 15 residues.

V and J are TRBV29-1 and TRBJ2-6, with D possibly matching TRBD1 (6 bases). This CDR3 spans 16 amino acids. Germline V CDR1 and CDR2: SQVTM, ANQGSEA. V was pared by 4 bases and J by 2 bases, with 15 bases between. The CDR3 protein is CSVVLLGAAGANVLTF. In DNA, the CDR3 is TGCAGCGTTGTTCTTCTGGGGGCCGCTGGGGCCAACGTCCTGACTTTC.

The chain employs TRBV27 and TRBJ2-1, with a possible D match to TRBD2 (6 bases). The CDR3 is 12 residues long. Trimming shortened V by 3 bases and J by 9 bases, and 9 bases separated the two germline ends. CDR1 MNHEY and CDR2 SMNVEV come from the germline V gene (reference sequence). The CDR3 is CASSFIGGEQFF. The DNA of the CDR3 is TGTGCCAGCAGTTTTATCGGGGGTGAGCAGTTCTTC.

This rearrangement joins TRBV28 to TRBJ2-1; perhaps D is TRBD1 or TRBD2 (6 bases each). Per the germline V gene, CDR1 is MDHEN and CDR2 is SYDVKM. Trimming shortened V by 8 bases and J by 9 bases, and 14 bases separated the two germline ends. This CDR3 has 12 amino acids. CDR3 loop: CASGIRGREQFF. CDR3 nucleotide sequence: TGTGCCAGCGGAATTCGGGGGCGTGAGCAGTTCTTC.

This chain connects TRBV7-9 to TRBJ2-3, with D possibly being TRBD1 (5 bases). Germline V gene sequence: CDR1 SEHNR, CDR2 FQNEAQ (reference sequence). CDR3 length: 17 amino acids. Trimming took 7 bases from V and 1 from J, leaving 21 bases between them. The CDR3 sequence is CASTRADSPLGTDTQYF. The DNA for the CDR3 is TGTGCCAGCACCCGAGCCGACAGCCCTTTAGGCACAGATACGCAGTATTTT.

The chain has TRBV10-2 and TRBJ2-7; 7 nucleotides agree with TRBD2. The V gene end was trimmed by 2 bases and the J gene end by 2 bases; junction bases not matched to a gene: 6. This CDR3 comprises 15 residues. The V gene's germline CDR1 is WSHSY and CDR2 SAAADI. The CDR3 is CASSEDLAVTYEQYF. DNA of the CDR3: TGCGCCAGCAGTGAGGATCTAGCGGTGACCTACGAGCAGTACTTC.